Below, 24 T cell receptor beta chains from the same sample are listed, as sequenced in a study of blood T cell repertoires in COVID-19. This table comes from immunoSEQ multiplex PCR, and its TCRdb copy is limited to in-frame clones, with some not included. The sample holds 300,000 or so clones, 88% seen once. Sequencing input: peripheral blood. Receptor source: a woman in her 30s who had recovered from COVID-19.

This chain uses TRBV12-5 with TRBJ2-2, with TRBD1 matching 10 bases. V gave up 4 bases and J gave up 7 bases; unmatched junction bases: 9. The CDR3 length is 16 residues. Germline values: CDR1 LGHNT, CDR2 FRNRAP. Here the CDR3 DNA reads TGTGCTAGTGGTTACTACCGACAGGGGGCGCACGGGGAGCTGTTTTTT. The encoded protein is CASGYYRQGAHGELFF.

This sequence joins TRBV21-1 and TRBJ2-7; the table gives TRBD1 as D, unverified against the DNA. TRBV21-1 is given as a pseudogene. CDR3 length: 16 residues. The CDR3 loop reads CASSNLQGSHSYEQYF. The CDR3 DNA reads TGTGCCAGCAGCAACTTACAGGGGTCCCACTCCTACGAGCAGTACTTC.

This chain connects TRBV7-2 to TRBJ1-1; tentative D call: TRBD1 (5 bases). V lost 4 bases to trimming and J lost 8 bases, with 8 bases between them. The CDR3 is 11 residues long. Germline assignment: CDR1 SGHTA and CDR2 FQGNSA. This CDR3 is CASSWRGEAFF. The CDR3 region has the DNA TGTGCCAGCAGCTGGCGGGGGGAAGCTTTCTTT.

DNA for the CDR3: TGTGCCAGCTCGCTGACAGGGGGCAGGATCAACACCGGGGAGCTGTTTTTT. Its translation is CASSLTGGRINTGELFF. The V and J genes are TRBV18 and TRBJ2-2; 10 bases align to TRBD1. Germline V gene data show CDR1 as KGHSH and CDR2 as LQKENI. Germline trimming cut 6 bases from V and 2 bases from J; bases unmatched to any gene: 9. This CDR3 has 17 amino acids.

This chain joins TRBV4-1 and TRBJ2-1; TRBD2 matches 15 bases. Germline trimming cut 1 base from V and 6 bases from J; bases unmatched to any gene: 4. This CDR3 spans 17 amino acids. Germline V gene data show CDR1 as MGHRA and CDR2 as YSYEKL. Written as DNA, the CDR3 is TGCGCCAGCAGCCAAGCCGGGACTAGCGGGGGGTTCAATGAGCAGTTCTTC. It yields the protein CASSQAGTSGGFNEQFF.

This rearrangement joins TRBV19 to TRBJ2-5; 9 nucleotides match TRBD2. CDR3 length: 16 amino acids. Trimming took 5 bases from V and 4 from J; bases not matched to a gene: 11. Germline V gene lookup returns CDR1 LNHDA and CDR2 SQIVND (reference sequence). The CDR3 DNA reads TGTGCCAGTAGTTTTAGCGGGGGACGGTCGGGAGAGACCCAGTACTTC. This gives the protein CASSFSGGRSGETQYF.

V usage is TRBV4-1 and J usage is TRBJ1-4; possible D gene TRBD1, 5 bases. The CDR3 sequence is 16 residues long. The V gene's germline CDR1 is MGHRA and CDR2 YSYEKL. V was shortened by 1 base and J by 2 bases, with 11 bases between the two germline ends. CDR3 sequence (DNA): TGCGCCAGCAGCCAAGGGAGGGGACGGACTAATGAAAAACTGTTTTTT. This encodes CASSQGRGRTNEKLFF.

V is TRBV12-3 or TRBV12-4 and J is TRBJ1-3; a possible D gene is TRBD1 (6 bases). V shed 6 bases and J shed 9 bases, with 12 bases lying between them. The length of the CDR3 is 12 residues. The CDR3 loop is CASSKGVLTIYF. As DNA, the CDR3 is TGTGCCAGCAGCAAGGGGGTTCTCACCATATATTTT.

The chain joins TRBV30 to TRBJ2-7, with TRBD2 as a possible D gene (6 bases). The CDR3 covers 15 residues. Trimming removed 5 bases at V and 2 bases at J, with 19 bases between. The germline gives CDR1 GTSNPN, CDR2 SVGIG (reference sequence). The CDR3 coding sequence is TGTGCCTGGGGAGCTCGGGAGCTAGGGGCCTACGAGCAGTACTTC. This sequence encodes CAWGARELGAYEQYF.

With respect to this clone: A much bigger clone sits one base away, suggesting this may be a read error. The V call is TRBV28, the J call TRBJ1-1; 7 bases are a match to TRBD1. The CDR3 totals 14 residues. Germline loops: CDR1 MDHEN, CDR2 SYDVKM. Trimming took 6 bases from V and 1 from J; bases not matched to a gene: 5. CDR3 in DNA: TGTGCCAGCAGCCCCGGGACAGCGAACACTGAAGCTTTCTTT. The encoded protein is CASSPGTANTEAFF.

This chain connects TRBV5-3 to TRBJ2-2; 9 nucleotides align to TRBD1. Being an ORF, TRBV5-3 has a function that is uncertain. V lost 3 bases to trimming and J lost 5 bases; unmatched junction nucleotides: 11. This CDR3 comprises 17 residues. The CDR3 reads CARSWSSGTGLTGELFF. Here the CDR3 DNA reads TGTGCCAGAAGCTGGTCATCCGGGACAGGGTTGACCGGGGAGCTGTTTTTT.

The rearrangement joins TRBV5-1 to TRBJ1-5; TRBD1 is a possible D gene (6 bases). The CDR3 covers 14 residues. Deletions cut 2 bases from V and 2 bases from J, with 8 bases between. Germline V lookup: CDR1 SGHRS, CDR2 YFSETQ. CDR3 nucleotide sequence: TGCGCCAGCAGCTTACAGGGAGGCAATCAGCCCCAGCATTTT. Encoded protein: CASSLQGGNQPQHF.

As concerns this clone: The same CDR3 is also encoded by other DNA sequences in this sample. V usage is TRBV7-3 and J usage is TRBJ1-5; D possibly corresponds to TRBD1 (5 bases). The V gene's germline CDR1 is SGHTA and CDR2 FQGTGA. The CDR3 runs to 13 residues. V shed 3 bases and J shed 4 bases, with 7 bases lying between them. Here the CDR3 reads CASSLTANQPQHF. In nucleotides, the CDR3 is TGTGCCAGCAGCTTGACAGCTAATCAGCCCCAGCATTTT.

This CDR3 reads CASSQDVGSGANVLTF. Here the CDR3 DNA reads TGTGCCAGCAGCCAAGATGTGGGGAGTGGGGCCAACGTCCTGACTTTC. The rearrangement joins TRBV3-1 (or the pseudogene TRBV3-2) to TRBJ2-6; perhaps TRBD2 as D (5 bases). The germline CDR1 and CDR2 sequences are LGHDT and YNNKEL (reference sequence). There are 16 residues in the CDR3. The V end lost 0 bases, the J end lost 3 bases, and 9 bases lay between the germline ends.

CDR3 residues: CAWSPREKLFF. The CDR3 nucleotides are TGTGCCTGGAGCCCTCGGGAAAAACTGTTTTTT. The chain links TRBV30 to TRBJ1-4; no clear D gene. The CDR3 loop spans 11 amino acids. Germline loops: CDR1 GTSNPN, CDR2 SVGIG (reference sequence). V shed 3 bases and J shed 8 bases, with 7 bases lying between them. Drawing the rest from reference TRBV30 and TRBJ1-4, the complete variable domain is SQTIHQWPATLVQPVGSPLSLECTVEGTSNPNLYWYRQAAGRGLQLLFYSVGIGQISSEVPQNLSASRPQDRQFILSSKKLLLSDSGFYLCAWSPREKLFFGSGTQLSVL.

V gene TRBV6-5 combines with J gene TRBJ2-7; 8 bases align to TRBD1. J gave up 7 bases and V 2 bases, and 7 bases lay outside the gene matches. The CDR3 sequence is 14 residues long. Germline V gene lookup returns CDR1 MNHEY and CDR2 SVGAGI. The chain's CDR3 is CASSYQDRVWEQYF. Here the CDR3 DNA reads TGTGCCAGCAGTTACCAGGACAGGGTATGGGAGCAGTACTTC.

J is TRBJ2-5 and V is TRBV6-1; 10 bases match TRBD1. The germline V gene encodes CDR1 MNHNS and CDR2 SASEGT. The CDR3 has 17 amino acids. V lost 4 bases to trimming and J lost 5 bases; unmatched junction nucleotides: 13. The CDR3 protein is CASSARQGAFFPETQYF. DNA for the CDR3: TGTGCCAGCAGTGCCCGACAGGGGGCATTCTTCCCGGAGACCCAGTACTTC.

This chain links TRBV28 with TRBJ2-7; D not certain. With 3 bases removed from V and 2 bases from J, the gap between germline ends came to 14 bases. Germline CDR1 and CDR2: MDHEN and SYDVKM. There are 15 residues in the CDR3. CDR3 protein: CASSFLGPEPYEQYF. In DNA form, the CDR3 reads TGTGCCAGCAGTTTCCTGGGCCCCGAACCCTACGAGCAGTACTTC.

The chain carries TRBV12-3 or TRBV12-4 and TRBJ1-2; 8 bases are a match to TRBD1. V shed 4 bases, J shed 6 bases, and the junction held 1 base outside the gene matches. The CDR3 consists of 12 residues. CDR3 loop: CASSYRGNGYTF. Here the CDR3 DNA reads TGTGCCAGCAGTTACAGGGGGAATGGCTACACCTTC.

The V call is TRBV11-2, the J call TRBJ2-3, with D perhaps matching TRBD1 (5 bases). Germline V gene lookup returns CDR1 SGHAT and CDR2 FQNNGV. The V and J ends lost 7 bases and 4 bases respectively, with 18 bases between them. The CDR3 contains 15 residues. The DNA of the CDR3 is TGTGCCAGCACCATTCTGACAGTTTCGGCAGATACGCAGTATTTT. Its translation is CASTILTVSADTQYF. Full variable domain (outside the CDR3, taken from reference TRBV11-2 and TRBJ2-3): EAGVAQSPRYKIIEKRQSVAFWCNPISGHATLYWYQQILGQGPKLLIQFQNNGVVDDSQLPKDRFSAERLKGVDSTLKIQPAKLEDSAVYLCASTILTVSADTQYFGPGTRLTVL.

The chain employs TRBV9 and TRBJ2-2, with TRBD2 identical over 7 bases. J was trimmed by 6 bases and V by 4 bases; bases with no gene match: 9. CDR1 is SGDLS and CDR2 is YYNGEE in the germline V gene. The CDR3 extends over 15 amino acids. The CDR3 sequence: CASSIYPGGAGELFF. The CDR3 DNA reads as TGTGCCAGCAGCATATATCCTGGGGGGGCCGGGGAGCTGTTTTTT.

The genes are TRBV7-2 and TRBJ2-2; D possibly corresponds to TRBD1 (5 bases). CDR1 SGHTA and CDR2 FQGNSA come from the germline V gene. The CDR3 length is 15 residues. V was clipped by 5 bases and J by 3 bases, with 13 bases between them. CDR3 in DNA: TGTGCCAGCAGCCCCTTTAAACAGGACACCGGGGAGCTGTTTTTT. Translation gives CASSPFKQDTGELFF.

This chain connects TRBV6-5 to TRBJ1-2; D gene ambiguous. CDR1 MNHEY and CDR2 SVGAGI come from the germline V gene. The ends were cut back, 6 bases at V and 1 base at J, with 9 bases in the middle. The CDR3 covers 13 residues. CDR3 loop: CASSEGLNYGYTF. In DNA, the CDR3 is TGTGCCAGCAGCGAGGGCCTTAACTATGGCTACACCTTC.

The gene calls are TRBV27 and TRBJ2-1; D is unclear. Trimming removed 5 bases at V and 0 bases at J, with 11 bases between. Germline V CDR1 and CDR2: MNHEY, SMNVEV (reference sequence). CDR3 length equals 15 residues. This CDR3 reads CASSHGVSSYNEQFF. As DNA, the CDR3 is TGTGCCAGCAGTCACGGTGTTAGCTCCTACAATGAGCAGTTCTTC.